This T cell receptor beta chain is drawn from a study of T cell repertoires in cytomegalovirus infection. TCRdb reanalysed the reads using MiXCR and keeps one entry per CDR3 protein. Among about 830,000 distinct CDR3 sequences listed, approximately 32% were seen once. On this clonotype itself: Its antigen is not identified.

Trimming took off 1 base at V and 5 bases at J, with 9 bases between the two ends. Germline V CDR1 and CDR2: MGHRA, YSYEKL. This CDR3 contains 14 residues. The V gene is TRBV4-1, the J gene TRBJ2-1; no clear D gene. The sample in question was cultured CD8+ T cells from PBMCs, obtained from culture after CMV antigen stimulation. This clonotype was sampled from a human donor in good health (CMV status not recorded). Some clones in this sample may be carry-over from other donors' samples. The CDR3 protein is CASSQVGSHNEQFF. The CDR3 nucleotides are TGCGCCAGCAGCCAAGTGGGTTCCCACAATGAGCAGTTCTTC.